A single sample is the source of the 3 T cell receptor beta chains below, sequenced in a study of a mutant IDH1 vaccine in newly diagnosed glioma. For these receptors, no antigen is known. Here immunoSEQ multiplex PCR was the method, and the copy in TCRdb shows in-frame clones only, minus some. In the table there are some 30,000 clones, approximately 90% of which are singletons. The time point was: week 23, last vaccination. Every vaccine dose comprised 300 ug of mutant IDH1 20-mer peptide plus topical imiquimod. The sequenced sample was PBMCs, obtained from a glioma patient whose treatment included an IDH1 peptide vaccine. The receptors come from a man aged 35-49 years with glioma.

The chain links TRBV2 to TRBJ1-2; maybe TRBD1 (6 bases). From germline, CDR1 is SNHLY and CDR2 FYNNEI. The CDR3 is 15 amino acids. Trimming cost V 8 bases and J 0 bases, with 16 bases left between them. CDR3: CASERRDKANYGYTF. The CDR3 DNA is TGTGCCAGCGAGCGCCGGGACAAAGCTAACTATGGCTACACCTTC.

V and J are TRBV5-1 and TRBJ1-1; D is unclear. Germline V CDR1 and CDR2: SGHRS, YFSETQ. CDR3 length: 13 residues. V was cut by 5 bases and J by 4 bases, with 12 bases left in between. This CDR3 reads CASRSGPPTEAFF. The CDR3 region has the DNA TGCGCCAGCAGATCTGGACCCCCCACTGAAGCTTTCTTT.

This chain uses TRBV5-1 with TRBJ2-2, with 9 positions matching TRBD1. V lost 1 base and J lost 6; bases outside the gene matches: 10. Germline values: CDR1 SGHRS, CDR2 YFSETQ. The CDR3 is 17 residues long. The CDR3 coding sequence is TGCGCCAGCAGCTTGAGGGACAGGGAATCCTATGCCGGGGAGCTGTTTTTT. This translates into CASSLRDRESYAGELFF.